These 8 T cell receptor beta chains were sequenced from one sample in a study of shared clonotypes between healthy human individuals. Clones were read by immunoSEQ multiplex PCR, and TCRdb kept only the in-frame ones, dropping some. The sample includes some 1.4 million clones, about 96% of them seen just once. Sequencing was performed on naive CD4+ T cells sorted from blood. The subset: CD45RA+ positively selected. The receptors were gathered from a man aged 25 to 40 in good health.

The rearrangement joins TRBV6-7 to TRBJ1-4, with D tentatively TRBD1 (5 bases). TRBV6-7 is recorded as an ORF, its role being uncertain. The CDR3 loop spans 16 amino acids. The germline V and J ends were trimmed by 1 base and 2 bases, with 11 bases remaining between them. The DNA for the CDR3 is TGTGCCAGCAGTTACTTAAGACAGCCTACTAATGAAAAACTGTTTTTT. Amino acid sequence: CASSYLRQPTNEKLFF.

The V gene is TRBV7-9, the J gene TRBJ2-1; a possible D gene is TRBD2 (6 bases). Germline values: CDR1 SEHNR, CDR2 FQNEAQ (reference sequence). Trimming left V 1 base short and J 6 bases short, with 22 bases between. This CDR3 has 18 residues. The CDR3 region is CASSLVPGVATKTNEQFF. The CDR3 bases are TGTGCCAGCAGCTTAGTTCCGGGAGTTGCTACGAAGACCAATGAGCAGTTCTTC.

The V and J genes are TRBV20-1 and TRBJ1-1; a weak D match, TRBD1 (5 bases). V lost 8 bases to trimming and J lost 4 bases, with 11 bases between them. Germline loops: CDR1 DFQATT, CDR2 SNEGSKA (reference sequence). The CDR3 is made up of 11 amino acids. The chain's CDR3 is CSSIGGTEAFF. DNA for the CDR3: TGCAGTAGTATCGGGGGCACTGAAGCTTTCTTT.

This sequence joins TRBV15 and TRBJ2-5; no definite D call. The V end was cut by 8 bases, the J end by 3 bases, with 19 bases between. In germline, CDR1 is LNHNV, CDR2 YYDKDF (reference sequence). The CDR3 has 15 residues. The CDR3 DNA reads as TGTGCCACCGGTCAAACGTTGGCAGCTGAAGAGACCCAGTACTTC. Amino acids: CATGQTLAAEETQYF.

V and J are TRBV7-9 and TRBJ2-1; perhaps TRBD2 as D (5 bases). Per germline, CDR1 SEHNR and CDR2 FQNEAQ (reference sequence). V was cut by 5 bases and J by 3 bases, with 14 bases left in between. This CDR3 spans 15 amino acids. CDR3 nucleotides: TGTGCCAGCAGCCCAGCGGCCAAGTTCTACAATGAGCAGTTCTTC. It translates to CASSPAAKFYNEQFF.

The genes are TRBV5-1 and TRBJ1-2, with D tentatively TRBD1 (6 bases). This CDR3 contains 15 residues. The germline V and J ends were trimmed by 5 bases and 7 bases, with 21 bases remaining between them. Germline lookup yields CDR1 SGHRS and CDR2 YFSETQ. DNA of the CDR3: TGCGCCAGCAGACCTGGGGGCGGCCGGAGTGGTGGCTACACCTTC. Translating it yields CASRPGGGRSGGYTF.

V usage is TRBV27 and J usage is TRBJ2-7; D gene unclear. The CDR3 is made up of 14 amino acids. V lost 8 bases and J lost 2, with 16 bases in between. Germline assignment: CDR1 MNHEY and CDR2 SMNVEV (reference sequence). CDR3 DNA: TGTGCCAGCGGACCAACCTGGGTCACCTACGAGCAGTACTTC. It translates to CASGPTWVTYEQYF.

A few counts support this clone. The J gene is TRBJ2-1, the V gene TRBV5-1; 9 nucleotides line up with TRBD1. The CDR3 totals 15 residues. Germline lookup yields CDR1 SGHRS and CDR2 YFSETQ. J lost 7 bases, V lost 2 bases, and 7 bases had no gene match. In DNA form, the CDR3 reads TGCGCCAGCAGCTTAGGGACAGGGACAGGGAATGAGCAGTTCTTC. Its protein is CASSLGTGTGNEQFF.